This T cell receptor (beta chain) was captured in a study of T cell changes during pregnancy in multiple sclerosis. Assay: immunoSEQ multiplex PCR; the TCRdb copy retains only in-frame clones and omits some. The sample lists just under 65,000 clones; about 93% were seen once. The origin of this receptor is a female donor with multiple sclerosis, enrolled in a pregnancy study. The sample here was CD8+ T cells from peripheral blood mononuclear cells, taken in the second trimester of pregnancy.

The CDR3 coding sequence is TGTGCCAGCAGGGAGGGACTAGCGGGTTCCTACGAGCAGTACTTC. Its translation: CASREGLAGSYEQYF. This rearrangement joins TRBV2 to TRBJ2-7, with 12 positions matching TRBD2. Germline CDR1 SNHLY, CDR2 FYNNEI. The CDR3 is 15 residues long. Losses at the gene ends were 6 bases for V and 1 base for J; bases not matched to a gene: 4.